This section outlines one T cell receptor (beta chain) sequence together with its context. The antigen is unknown. CDR3 size: 17 residues. Trimming took off 2 bases at V and 2 bases at J, with 17 bases between the two ends. CDR1 and CDR2 from the germline V gene are LGHNA and YNFKEQ. The data originate from a study of identical twins. Through template switching, a universal primer site was introduced, and the cDNA contained unique molecular identifiers. TCRdb redid the calling of the 5' RACE reads with MiXCR, one entry per CDR3 protein. The sample shows 450,000 or so distinct CDR3 sequences, around 18% of them seen only once. Points from the study as a whole: With abundant cord blood beta clonotypes, insertions were fewer; memory repertoires showed no such pattern. Models predicted less out-of-frame TCR alpha sharing in monozygotic twins than was found.

The sequence came from a man between 45 and 60 years old in good health. The chain uses TRBV4-2 and TRBJ2-3; maybe TRBD2 (5 bases). Input material: naive T cells sorted from blood. The CDR3 here is CASSQSWSRRDTDTQYF. The CDR3 DNA reads as TGTGCCAGCAGCCAAAGTTGGTCTAGACGGGACACAGATACGCAGTATTTT.